A single sample gave rise to the 30 T cell receptor beta chains below, sequenced in a study of T cell repertoires in cytomegalovirus infection. MiXCR was run by TCRdb on the reads, yielding one entry per CDR3 protein. Of roughly 500,000 distinct CDR3 sequences detected, approximately 40% appear once; the ten largest clones hold around 44%. For these TCRs, the target antigens are not known. The source material was cultured PBMCs, sampled from culture after CMV antigen stimulation. The receptor source for this set is a human donor in good health (CMV status not recorded). Some clones in this sample may be carry-over from other donors' samples.

This chain links TRBV6-2 or TRBV6-3 with TRBJ2-1, with D perhaps TRBD2 (7 bases). The CDR3 is 13 amino acids. V lost 5 bases, J lost 9 bases, and 14 bases lay in between. CDR1 MNHEY and CDR2 SVGEGT come from the germline V gene. The CDR3 sequence: CASSRGGGSEQFF. CDR3 nucleotide sequence: TGTGCCAGCAGTAGGGGAGGGGGTAGTGAGCAGTTCTTC.

The V and J genes are TRBV12-3 or TRBV12-4 and TRBJ2-7, with D maybe TRBD1 (5 bases). This CDR3 spans 14 amino acids. V was clipped by 3 bases and J by 4 bases, with 13 bases between them. CDR3 sequence (DNA): TGTGCCAGCAGTTTTAGTCCAGGGTTGTACGAGCAGTACTTC. Its protein product is CASSFSPGLYEQYF.

The V gene is TRBV12-3 or TRBV12-4, the J gene TRBJ2-7, with TRBD1 as a possible D gene (5 bases). CDR3 length equals 14 residues. The V end lost 6 bases, the J end lost 4 bases, and 16 bases lay between the germline ends. In DNA form, the CDR3 reads TGTGCCAGCAGGCCTGGCCGGACACGGTACGAGCAGTACTTC. Protein product: CASRPGRTRYEQYF.

This chain uses TRBV7-8 with TRBJ2-4, with TRBD2 matching 7 bases. The CDR3 contains 12 residues. The trim removed 1 base at V and 14 bases at J, leaving 5 bases unmatched. Germline V gene sequence: CDR1 SGHVS, CDR2 FQNEAQ. The CDR3 region has the DNA TGTGCCAGCAGCTTAGGACCGGGACTAAAGTACTTC. Encoded protein: CASSLGPGLKYF.

The chain joins TRBV7-2 to TRBJ1-6; no definite D call. Germline loops: CDR1 SGHTA, CDR2 FQGNSA. V was cut by 2 bases and J by 7 bases, with 15 bases left in between. The length of the CDR3 is 16 residues. The DNA of the CDR3 is TGTGCCAGCAGCTTAACGACATCCACCGGCAATTCACCCCTCCACTTT. This codes for CASSLTTSTGNSPLHF. Complete variable domain (other parts from reference TRBV7-2 and TRBJ1-6): GAGVSQSPSNKVTEKGKDVELRCDPISGHTALYWYRQSLGQGLEFLIYFQGNSAPDKSGLPSDRFSAERTGGSVSTLTIQRTQQEDSAVYLCASSLTTSTGNSPLHFGNGTRLTVT.

This clonotype has a handful of counts. CDR3 region: CASSFAGGPYSNQPQHF. CDR3 nucleotide sequence: TGTGCCAGCAGTTTTGCAGGGGGGCCCTATAGCAATCAGCCCCAGCATTTT. The chain joins TRBV12-3 or TRBV12-4 to TRBJ1-5, with 7 positions matching TRBD1. CDR3 length equals 17 residues. V trimming: 3 bases; J trimming: 0 bases; junction bases outside the gene matches: 8.

The rearrangement uses TRBV6-5 and TRBJ1-1, with 8 bases matching TRBD1. V shed 6 bases and J 4 bases; nucleotides not matched to a gene: 10. Germline V CDR1 and CDR2: MNHEY, SVGAGI. CDR3 length: 15 residues. This CDR3 is CASRDQGALGTEAFF. In nucleotides, the CDR3 is TGTGCCAGCAGGGATCAGGGGGCGCTGGGCACTGAAGCTTTCTTT.

V usage is TRBV6-2 or TRBV6-3 and J usage is TRBJ1-2; D is unresolved. Germline values: CDR1 MNHEY, CDR2 SVGEGT. Trimming stripped 2 bases from V and 0 bases from J, with 4 bases between. CDR3 size: 13 residues. The CDR3 sequence is CASSYVANYGYTF. DNA of the CDR3: TGTGCCAGCAGTTACGTCGCTAACTATGGCTACACCTTC.

This clonotype was seen repeatedly, ten times or more. The chain carries TRBV7-2 and TRBJ2-1; D uncertain. Germline assignment: CDR1 SGHTA and CDR2 FQGNSA. The CDR3 spans 15 residues. V dropped 2 bases and J dropped 0 bases, with 8 bases sitting between them. The CDR3, as DNA: TGTGCCAGCAGCTTATCGGCATTCTCCTACAATGAGCAGTTCTTC. Protein product: CASSLSAFSYNEQFF.

The gene calls are TRBV7-9 and TRBJ1-1; D unresolved. The CDR3 loop spans 14 amino acids. Trimming stripped 1 base from V and 5 bases from J, with 11 bases between. Germline-derived CDR1 and CDR2 are SEHNR and FQNEAQ (reference sequence). This CDR3 is CASSLVVGLTEAFF. The CDR3 nucleotides are TGTGCCAGCAGCTTAGTGGTGGGATTGACTGAAGCTTTCTTT.

CDR3 nucleotide sequence: TGTGCCAGCAGTTACTCGAAAGGGGTCGGCGAGCAGTACTTC. As protein: CASSYSKGVGEQYF. J is TRBJ2-7 and V is TRBV6-6, with D possibly being TRBD1 (5 bases). The V end lost 0 bases, the J end lost 6 bases, and 12 bases lay between the germline ends. In germline, CDR1 is MNHNY, CDR2 SVGAGI (reference sequence). The CDR3 contains 14 residues.

The table lists this clonotype with a few counts. V usage is TRBV6-1 and J usage is TRBJ2-7; D is undetermined. In germline, CDR1 is MNHNS, CDR2 SASEGT. The CDR3 has 11 residues. The V end lost 3 bases, the J end lost 11 bases, and 11 bases lay between the germline ends. In DNA, the CDR3 is TGTGCCAGCAGTGACTGGAGCTTGGAGTACTTC. Translating it yields CASSDWSLEYF.

The chain carries TRBV20-1 and TRBJ2-3; 7 bases agree with TRBD2. The V and J ends lost 0 bases and 0 bases, in that order; junction bases with no gene match: 12. The CDR3 runs 18 residues. CDR1 is DFQATT and CDR2 is SNEGSKA in the germline V gene (reference sequence). CDR3 amino acids: CSAREISGLDISTDTQYF. CDR3 bases: TGCAGTGCTAGAGAGATCTCCGGACTAGACATTAGCACAGATACGCAGTATTTT.

The genes are TRBV11-2 and TRBJ2-7, with a tentative D call TRBD1 (7 bases). Germline assignment: CDR1 SGHAT and CDR2 FQNNGV. There are 12 residues in the CDR3. The ends were cut back, 4 bases at V and 6 bases at J, with 10 bases in the middle. CDR3 residues: CASSSRGVEQYF. The CDR3 DNA is TGTGCCAGCAGCTCCAGGGGGGTCGAGCAGTACTTC.

DNA of the CDR3: TGTGCCAGCAGTTTCGAAGGTGCTGGCTACACCTTC. It codes for CASSFEGAGYTF. The genes are TRBV12-3 or TRBV12-4 and TRBJ1-2; unclear D gene. The CDR3 loop spans 12 amino acids. V lost 3 bases, J lost 7 bases, and 9 bases lay in between.

The table lists this clonotype with a few counts. This chain uses TRBV7-2 with TRBJ2-5; 9 nucleotides align to TRBD2. The trim removed 3 bases at V and 3 bases at J, leaving 5 bases unmatched. CDR1 is SGHTA, CDR2 FQGNSA, per germline. This CDR3 is 15 amino acids long. CDR3 amino acids: CASSFGGREEETQYF. Written as DNA, the CDR3 is TGTGCCAGCAGCTTTGGCGGGAGGGAGGAAGAGACCCAGTACTTC. Supplemented by reference TRBV7-2 and TRBJ2-5, the full variable domain reads GAGVSQSPSNKVTEKGKDVELRCDPISGHTALYWYRQSLGQGLEFLIYFQGNSAPDKSGLPSDRFSAERTGGSVSTLTIQRTQQEDSAVYLCASSFGGREEETQYFGPGTRLLVL.

This clonotype came up a few times. The chain links TRBV7-8 to TRBJ2-3, with TRBD2 matching 10 bases. Losses at the gene ends were 3 bases for V and 2 bases for J; bases not matched to a gene: 2. The germline V gene has CDR1 SGHVS and CDR2 FQNEAQ. There are 15 residues in the CDR3. CDR3 coding DNA: TGTGCCAGCAGCTTGCTAGCGGGAGACACAGATACGCAGTATTTT. Encoded protein: CASSLLAGDTDTQYF.

The J gene is TRBJ2-3, the V gene TRBV7-9; 7 bases align to TRBD2. Trimming at V came to 5 bases and at J to 5 bases, leaving 7 bases not matched to a gene. Germline V CDR1 and CDR2: SEHNR, FQNEAQ (reference sequence). CDR3 length equals 14 residues. The CDR3 reads CASSLGVAGDTQYF. CDR3 nucleotides: TGTGCCAGCAGCCTCGGCGTAGCGGGAGATACGCAGTATTTT.

The chain has TRBV2 and TRBJ2-2; TRBD2 is a possible D gene (7 bases). The CDR3 runs to 15 residues. The germline V gene has CDR1 SNHLY and CDR2 FYNNEI. Between the trimmed V and J ends, which lost 0 bases and 7 bases, there was a span of 12 bases. The CDR3 bases are TGTGCCAGCAGTGAAGCGGGGGGGCCCCACGGGGAGCTGTTTTTT. This encodes CASSEAGGPHGELFF.

This clonotype has only a few counts. The rearrangement uses TRBV29-1 and TRBJ2-7, with D perhaps given as TRBD1 or TRBD2 (5 bases each). Trimming took off 4 bases at V and 7 bases at J, with 20 bases between the two ends. This CDR3 comprises 14 residues. Germline assignment: CDR1 SQVTM and CDR2 ANQGSEA. In nucleotides, the CDR3 is TGCAGCGTTGCGATAGGGACCGACGGCCGTGAGCAGTACTTC. It specifies CSVAIGTDGREQYF.

CDR3 region: CASGLNTGELFF. CDR3 nucleotides: TGTGCTAGTGGGCTGAACACCGGGGAGCTGTTTTTT. This chain links TRBV12-5 with TRBJ2-2; D call uncertain. The CDR3 has 12 amino acids. The V gene's germline CDR1 is LGHNT and CDR2 FRNRAP. Deletions cut 6 bases from V and 1 base from J, with 3 bases between.

The J gene is TRBJ1-5, the V gene TRBV12-3 or TRBV12-4; D is possibly TRBD1 (6 bases). The ends were cut back, 5 bases at V and 3 bases at J, with 14 bases in the middle. The CDR3 totals 15 residues. The CDR3 reads CASSEADRYNQPQHF. DNA of the CDR3: TGTGCCAGCAGTGAAGCCGACAGGTACAATCAGCCCCAGCATTTT.

The chain joins TRBV27 to TRBJ1-1; weak D call: TRBD1 (5 bases). Germline V gene data show CDR1 as MNHEY and CDR2 as SMNVEV (reference sequence). The CDR3 sequence is 15 residues long. V shed 5 bases and J shed 4 bases, with 17 bases lying between them. The CDR3 nucleotides are TGTGCCAGCAGTCCCTGGGGGGGTATATCCACTGAAGCTTTCTTT. Translated, it gives CASSPWGGISTEAFF.

The chain recombines TRBV2 with TRBJ2-3, with TRBD2 as a possible D gene (7 bases). CDR3 length: 17 residues. V was shortened by 4 bases and J by 5 bases, with 22 bases between the two germline ends. Germline assignment: CDR1 SNHLY and CDR2 FYNNEI. In DNA form, the CDR3 reads TGTGCCAGCAGTGGCCCCTTTATGGGGGGGCGCGGAGATACGCAGTATTTT. This sequence encodes CASSGPFMGGRGDTQYF. Full variable domain (outside the CDR3, taken from reference TRBV2 and TRBJ2-3): EPEVTQTPSHQVTQMGQEVILRCVPISNHLYFYWYRQILGQKVEFLVSFYNNEISEKSEIFDDQFSVERPDGSNFTLKIRSTKLEDSAMYFCASSGPFMGGRGDTQYFGPGTRLTVL.

The V and J genes are TRBV20-1 and TRBJ2-5, with TRBD2 matching 13 bases. Germline CDR1 DFQATT, CDR2 SNEGSKA (reference sequence). Trimming took 3 bases from V and 5 from J; bases not matched to a gene: 6. The CDR3 runs to 15 residues. The chain's CDR3 is CSARDWGLAGETQYF. In DNA, the CDR3 is TGCAGTGCTAGGGATTGGGGACTAGCGGGGGAGACCCAGTACTTC.

This clonotype was seen a handful of times. This chain uses TRBV12-3 or TRBV12-4 with TRBJ2-3, with D unclear. The CDR3 contains 13 residues. V was clipped by 6 bases and J by 6 bases, with 13 bases between them. This CDR3 is CASRKYTEDTQYF. As DNA, the CDR3 is TGTGCCAGCAGAAAATACACGGAGGATACGCAGTATTTT.

This clonotype has only a few counts. This chain joins TRBV7-6 and TRBJ2-1; 7 bases match TRBD2. The CDR3 extends over 13 amino acids. J gave up 6 bases and V 4 bases, and 3 bases lay outside the gene matches. Germline V lookup: CDR1 SGHVS, CDR2 FNYEAQ. The CDR3 protein is CASSSRLANEQFF. CDR3 nucleotides: TGTGCCAGCAGCTCAAGACTAGCCAATGAGCAGTTCTTC.

The chain couples TRBV13 to TRBJ2-5; either TRBD1 or TRBD2 may fit D (5 bases each). Trimming took 3 bases from V and 3 from J, leaving 11 bases between them. CDR1 is PRHDT and CDR2 is FYEKMQ in the germline V gene (reference sequence). The CDR3 runs to 14 residues. CDR3 DNA sequence: TGTGCCAGCAGCTTCATCGGGGCGGAAGAGACCCAGTACTTC. It yields the protein CASSFIGAEETQYF.

The V gene is TRBV4-1, the J gene TRBJ2-1; D gene ambiguous. V was pared by 2 bases and J by 0 bases, with 11 bases between. This CDR3 spans 16 amino acids. Germline V gene data show CDR1 as MGHRA and CDR2 as YSYEKL. The CDR3 nucleotides read TGCGCCAGCAGCCAACAAGTGGCGAGCTCCTACAATGAGCAGTTCTTC. Translated, it gives CASSQQVASSYNEQFF.

This clonotype was counted a few times. The chain links TRBV7-6 to TRBJ2-3; D unclear. Germline CDR1 is SGHVS and CDR2 is FNYEAQ. V was pared by 6 bases and J by 2 bases, with 6 bases between. The CDR3 is 12 residues long. DNA for the CDR3: TGTGCCAGCAGTTATAACACAGATACGCAGTATTTT. Amino acid sequence: CASSYNTDTQYF. The full variable domain, with the rest looked up from reference TRBV7-6 and TRBJ2-3, is GAGVSQSPRYKVTKRGQDVALRCDPISGHVSLYWYRQALGQGPEFLTYFNYEAQQDKSGLPNDRFSAERPEGSISTLTIQRTEQRDSAMYRCASSYNTDTQYFGPGTRLTVL.